One sample yielded the 25 T cell receptor beta chains listed below, sequenced in a study of metastatic and nonmetastatic thyroid tumors. TCRdb used MiXCR to call clones anew from the PCR reads. The table records 3,700 or so clones, 35% to 45% of them present only once. Ahead of thyroid surgery, no patient had received treatment of any kind. Sequences were obtained from adjacent normal tissue. The receptors come from a male donor with papillary thyroid cancer or a benign thyroid nodule (not recorded which). Some clones in this sample may be carry-over from other donors' samples.

By share, this clone counts as medium-sized (0.01 to 0.1%). The chain carries TRBV20-1 and TRBJ2-7; TRBD2 is a possible D gene (5 bases). The germline gives CDR1 DFQATT, CDR2 SNEGSKA (reference sequence). The CDR3 loop spans 10 amino acids. The V end lost 6 bases, the J end lost 3 bases, and 6 bases lay between the germline ends. In nucleotides, the CDR3 is TGCAGTGCCCGGGACTACGAGCAGTACTTC. It translates to CSARDYEQYF.

This chain joins TRBV28 and TRBJ1-1, with 9 bases aligning to TRBD1. CDR1 MDHEN and CDR2 SYDVKM come from the germline V gene. Trimming took 6 bases from V and 5 from J; bases not matched to a gene: 10. This CDR3 has 15 amino acids. As DNA, the CDR3 is TGTGCCAGCAGAGCTCCGGGACAGGGAGTTACTGAAGCTTTCTTT. Translating gives CASRAPGQGVTEAFF. The whole variable domain, filled in from reference TRBV28 and TRBJ1-1, reads DVKVTQSSRYLVKRTGEKVFLECVQDMDHENMFWYRQDPGLGLRLIYFSYDVKMKEKGDIPEGYSVSREKKERFSLILESASTNQTSMYLCASRAPGQGVTEAFFGQGTRLTVV.

The chain is built from TRBV3-1 and TRBJ1-1; 7 nucleotides agree with TRBD1. Trimming at V came to 6 bases and at J to 8 bases, leaving 6 bases not matched to a gene. From germline, CDR1 is LGHDT and CDR2 YNNKEL (reference sequence). The CDR3 is 12 amino acids. The CDR3: CASRLQGMEAFF. The CDR3 nucleotides are TGTGCCAGCAGACTACAGGGGATGGAAGCTTTCTTT. Combining the CDR3 with reference TRBV3-1 and TRBJ1-1 gives the whole variable domain DTAVSQTPKYLVTQMGNDKSIKCEQNLGHDTMYWYKQDSKKFLKIMFSYNNKELIINETVPNRFSPKSPDKAHLNLHINSLELGDSAVYFCASRLQGMEAFFGQGTRLTVV.

In its sample, this clone was seen a few times. The chain combines TRBV6-2 or TRBV6-3 with TRBJ2-3, with TRBD1 identical over 7 bases. Germline assignment: CDR1 MNHEY and CDR2 SVGEGT. V shed 8 bases, J shed 2 bases, and the junction held 4 bases outside the gene matches. The CDR3 runs to 13 residues. CDR3 in DNA: TGTGCCAGCTCGGGACAGTACACAGATACGCAGTATTTT. This encodes CASSGQYTDTQYF.

In its sample, this clone ranks as large. The CDR3 loop is CASSARDSPYNEQFF. The CDR3 DNA reads as TGTGCCAGCAGCGCCCGGGACAGCCCGTACAATGAGCAGTTCTTC. V and J are TRBV9 and TRBJ2-1; 7 bases map to TRBD1. The CDR3 spans 15 residues. Unmatched junction bases numbered 7, after V lost 3 bases and J lost 4 bases. Germline CDR1 SGDLS, CDR2 YYNGEE.

This clone was observed many times. J is TRBJ2-2 and V is TRBV24-1, with D tentatively TRBD1 (5 bases). Germline lookup yields CDR1 KGHDR and CDR2 SFDVKD. The CDR3 consists of 20 residues. The ends were cut back, 2 bases at V and 2 bases at J, with 23 bases in the middle. The CDR3 here is CATSDSSVAGYIPNTGELFF. The CDR3 DNA reads as TGTGCCACCAGTGATTCATCAGTCGCAGGGTATATACCCAACACCGGGGAGCTGTTTTTT.

CDR3 region: CSVAGNTEAFF. In DNA, the CDR3 is TGCAGTGTTGCAGGAAACACTGAAGCTTTCTTT. The V gene is TRBV20-1, the J gene TRBJ1-1; D ambiguous. Trimming cost V 7 bases and J 2 bases, with 8 bases left between them. In germline, CDR1 is DFQATT, CDR2 SNEGSKA (reference sequence). The length of the CDR3 is 11 residues.

The sample holds one count of this clone. The V gene is TRBV11-1, the J gene TRBJ1-5; TRBD1 is a possible D gene (5 bases). The CDR3 contains 16 residues. Per germline, CDR1 SGHAT and CDR2 FQDESV (reference sequence). Trimming pared 5 bases from V and 3 bases from J, leaving 17 bases between. CDR3 sequence reads: CASSQTQGGSNQPQHF. CDR3 DNA sequence: TGTGCCAGCAGCCAGACTCAGGGAGGCTCCAATCAGCCCCAGCATTTT. The full variable domain, in which reference TRBV11-1 and TRBJ1-5 provide the parts outside the CDR3, is EAEVAQSPRYKITEKSQAVAFWCDPISGHATLYWYRQILGQGPELLVQFQDESVVDDSQLPKDRFSAERLKGVDSTLKIQPAELGDSAMYLCASSQTQGGSNQPQHFGDGTRLSIL.

By share, this clone counts as medium-sized. The chain uses TRBV20-1 and TRBJ2-4; no reliable D call. Trimming took 3 bases from V and 2 from J, leaving 8 bases between them. The CDR3 consists of 13 residues. Germline assignment: CDR1 DFQATT and CDR2 SNEGSKA (reference sequence). CDR3 in DNA: TGCAGTGCTAGGGACCTTTCCAAAAACATTCAGTACTTC. Amino acid sequence: CSARDLSKNIQYF.

On this clone itself: A much larger clonotype is one base distant, so this may be a read error. The rearrangement links TRBV28 to TRBJ1-2, with D possibly matching TRBD1 (6 bases). This CDR3 comprises 15 residues. Germline V gene sequence: CDR1 MDHEN, CDR2 SYDVKM. Trimming took off 4 bases at V and 8 bases at J, with 20 bases between the two ends. The CDR3 DNA reads TGTGCCAGCAGTTCGGGACAATCCCAAGTGGAGGGCTACACCTTC. It translates to CASSSGQSQVEGYTF.

This chain uses TRBV28 with TRBJ2-7, with D perhaps matching TRBD1 (6 bases). Trimming took off 3 bases at V and 8 bases at J, with 11 bases between the two ends. In germline, CDR1 is MDHEN, CDR2 SYDVKM. The CDR3 is 12 residues long. CDR3 region: CASSFIRGKQYF. The DNA of the CDR3 is TGTGCCAGCAGTTTTATAAGGGGGAAGCAGTACTTC.

This clone was seen more than once but under ten times. V usage is TRBV5-1 and J usage is TRBJ1-1; D remains unclear. V lost 0 bases and J 1 base, leaving 10 bases between the germline ends. Germline V lookup: CDR1 SGHRS, CDR2 YFSETQ. The CDR3 runs to 15 residues. As DNA, the CDR3 is TGCGCCAGCAGCTTGGACTTTACTCCGAACACTGAAGCTTTCTTT. Its translation: CASSLDFTPNTEAFF.

The chain employs TRBV7-3 and TRBJ2-5, with 9 bases fitting TRBD1. The length of the CDR3 is 15 residues. Unmatched junction bases numbered 7, after V lost 7 bases and J lost 1 base. CDR1 is SGHTA, CDR2 FQGTGA, per germline. The CDR3 loop reads CASTRQGGPQETQYF. The CDR3 DNA sequence: TGTGCCAGCACTAGACAGGGGGGTCCCCAAGAGACCCAGTACTTC.

V usage is TRBV9 and J usage is TRBJ2-7, with TRBD1 identical over 10 bases. This CDR3 has 16 amino acids. Germline CDR1 is SGDLS and CDR2 is YYNGEE. Trimming removed 0 bases from V and 1 base from J; junction bases left unmatched: 4. CDR3 bases: TGTGCCAGCAGCGTAGGGTTGGGACAGGGGTCCTACGAGCAGTACTTC. It codes for CASSVGLGQGSYEQYF.

The chain has TRBV7-2 and TRBJ2-7; maybe TRBD2 (5 bases). CDR1 is SGHTA, CDR2 FQGNSA, per germline. This CDR3 has 15 amino acids. Trimming stripped 0 bases from V and 3 bases from J, with 12 bases between. CDR3 bases: TGTGCCAGCAGCTTAGCGGGAGTAACCTTCTACGAGCAGTACTTC. Translating it yields CASSLAGVTFYEQYF.

The V and J genes are TRBV20-1 and TRBJ2-7; TRBD1 might be the D (5 bases). The CDR3 is 11 amino acids. The germline CDR1 and CDR2 sequences are DFQATT and SNEGSKA (reference sequence). Trimming removed 6 bases from V and 3 bases from J, with 9 bases in between. The CDR3 DNA follows: TGCAGTGCGCCAGGGATCTACGAGCAGTACTTC. This translates into CSAPGIYEQYF.

V is TRBV7-2 and J is TRBJ2-1, with TRBD2 identical over 10 bases. There are 15 residues in the CDR3. V lost 3 bases and J lost 7; bases outside the gene matches: 6. Germline-derived CDR1 and CDR2 are SGHTA and FQGNSA. The chain's CDR3 is CASSFGSGGSNEQFF. The CDR3 bases are TGTGCCAGCAGCTTCGGTAGCGGGGGGTCGAATGAGCAGTTCTTC. Complete variable domain (other parts from reference TRBV7-2 and TRBJ2-1): GAGVSQSPSNKVTEKGKDVELRCDPISGHTALYWYRQSLGQGLEFLIYFQGNSAPDKSGLPSDRFSAERTGGSVSTLTIQRTQQEDSAVYLCASSFGSGGSNEQFFGPGTRLTVL.

CDR3 amino acids: CASRFSDRSGDGYTF. As DNA, the CDR3 is TGCGCCAGCAGATTTTCGGACAGAAGCGGGGATGGCTACACCTTC. The rearrangement links TRBV5-1 to TRBJ1-2; possible D gene TRBD1, 6 bases. Per the germline V gene, CDR1 is SGHRS and CDR2 is YFSETQ. V lost 5 bases and J 6 bases, leaving 20 bases between the germline ends. The CDR3 has 15 amino acids.

This chain connects TRBV20-1 to TRBJ2-3, with TRBD2 identical over 8 bases. The CDR3 has 16 amino acids. The ends lost 1 base at V and 4 bases at J; junction bases unmatched: 10. The V gene's germline CDR1 is DFQATT and CDR2 SNEGSKA (reference sequence). This CDR3 reads CSARGVPGGPADTQYF. DNA for the CDR3: TGCAGTGCTAGAGGGGTGCCGGGAGGGCCCGCAGATACGCAGTATTTT.

The chain recombines TRBV5-5 with TRBJ2-7; D ambiguous. With 0 bases removed from V and 3 bases from J, the gap between germline ends came to 16 bases. The CDR3 has 16 residues. Germline lookup yields CDR1 SGHKS and CDR2 YYEKEE (reference sequence). CDR3 loop: CASSLELAVIRYEQYF. In DNA, the CDR3 is TGTGCCAGCAGCTTGGAGTTAGCAGTGATTCGCTACGAGCAGTACTTC. The full variable domain, with the rest looked up from reference TRBV5-5 and TRBJ2-7, is DAGVTQSPTHLIKTRGQQVTLRCSPISGHKSVSWYQQVLGQGPQFIFQYYEKEERGRGNFPDRFSARQFPNYSSELNVNALLLGDSALYLCASSLELAVIRYEQYFGPGTRLTVT.

This chain joins TRBV7-9 and TRBJ1-5; a weak D match, TRBD1 (5 bases). V shed 1 base and J shed 4 bases, with 5 bases lying between them. Germline values: CDR1 SEHNR, CDR2 FQNEAQ (reference sequence). The length of the CDR3 is 13 residues. CDR3 sequence reads: CASSLGQNQPQHF. The CDR3, as DNA: TGTGCCAGCAGCTTAGGACAGAATCAGCCCCAGCATTTT.

Of note for this clone: Likely a read error: the CDR3 ends without its conserved phenylalanine or tryptophan. This chain joins TRBV30 and TRBJ2-1; perhaps TRBD2 as D (6 bases). The CDR3 length is 14 residues. Germline assignment: CDR1 GTSNPN and CDR2 SVGIG (reference sequence). CDR3 coding DNA: TGTGCCTGGAGTCGGGAGATGGGTTACATTGAGCAGTTCGTC. Amino acids: CAWSREMGYIEQFV.

The chain couples TRBV11-2 to TRBJ1-1; D might be TRBD1 (6 bases). V was shortened by 2 bases and J by 4 bases, with 14 bases between the two germline ends. The CDR3 extends over 15 amino acids. The germline gives CDR1 SGHAT, CDR2 FQNNGV. CDR3 sequence: CASSLLAGTPTEAFF. As DNA, the CDR3 is TGTGCCAGCAGCTTATTAGCCGGGACACCCACTGAAGCTTTCTTT.

This clone was found a few times. The J gene is TRBJ1-1, the V gene TRBV27; D gene uncertain. V gave up 3 bases and J gave up 3 bases, with 8 bases separating them. This CDR3 is built from 13 residues. In germline, CDR1 is MNHEY, CDR2 SMNVEV (reference sequence). The CDR3 protein is CASSLTDYTEAFF. The CDR3 nucleotides read TGTGCCAGCAGTTTGACTGATTACACTGAAGCTTTCTTT.

This clone is termed large (0.1 to 1%). At the DNA level, this CDR3 is encoded by other sequences in the same sample as well. This chain links TRBV6-1 with TRBJ2-2; possible D gene TRBD2, 7 bases. Germline loops: CDR1 MNHNS, CDR2 SASEGT. The ends were cut back, 2 bases at V and 8 bases at J, with 15 bases in the middle. CDR3 size: 15 residues. The CDR3 protein is CASSESPGGRGELFF. CDR3 bases: TGTGCCAGCAGTGAATCCCCGGGGGGCCGGGGGGAGCTGTTTTTT.